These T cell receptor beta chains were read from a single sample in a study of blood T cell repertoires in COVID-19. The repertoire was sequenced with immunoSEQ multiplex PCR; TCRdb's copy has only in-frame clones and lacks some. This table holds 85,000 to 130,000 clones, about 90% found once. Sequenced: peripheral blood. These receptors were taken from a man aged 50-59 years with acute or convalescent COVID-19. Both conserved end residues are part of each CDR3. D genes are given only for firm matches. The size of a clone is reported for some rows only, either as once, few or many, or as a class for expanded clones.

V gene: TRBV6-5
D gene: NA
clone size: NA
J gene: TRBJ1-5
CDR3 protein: CASSSGTHQPQHF
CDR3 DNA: TGTGCCAGCAGTTCGGGGACTCATCAGCCCCAGCATTTT

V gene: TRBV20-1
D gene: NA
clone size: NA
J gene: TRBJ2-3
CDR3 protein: CSAKDSATQYF
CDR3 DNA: TGCAGTGCTAAAGACAGTGCTACGCAGTATTTT

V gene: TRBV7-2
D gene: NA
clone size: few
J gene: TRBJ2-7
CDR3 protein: CASSLDGGSHYEQYF
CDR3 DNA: TGTGCCAGCAGCTTAGATGGCGGCTCCCACTACGAGCAGTACTTC

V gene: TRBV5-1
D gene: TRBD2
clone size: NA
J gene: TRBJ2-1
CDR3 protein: CASSLEAGGNEQFF
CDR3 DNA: TGCGCCAGCAGCTTGGAGGCGGGAGGAAATGAGCAGTTCTTC

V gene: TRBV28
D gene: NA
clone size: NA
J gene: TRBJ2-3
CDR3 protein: CASSSGLLRGSTDTQYF
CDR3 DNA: TGTGCCAGCAGTTCGGGACTTCTAAGAGGCAGCACAGATACGCAGTATTTT

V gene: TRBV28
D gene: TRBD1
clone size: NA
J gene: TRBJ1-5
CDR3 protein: CASSFGTGGGQPQHF
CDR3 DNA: TGTGCCAGCAGTTTCGGGACAGGGGGCGGTCAGCCCCAGCATTTT

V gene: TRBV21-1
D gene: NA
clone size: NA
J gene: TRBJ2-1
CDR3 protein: CASTPRREGSYNEQFF
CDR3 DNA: TGTGCCAGCACTCCAAGGAGGGAGGGTTCCTACAATGAGCAGTTCTTC

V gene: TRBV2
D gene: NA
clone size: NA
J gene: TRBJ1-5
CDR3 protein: CASSGRGLQPQHF
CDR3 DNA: TGTGCCAGCAGTGGTCGTGGACTACAGCCCCAGCATTTT

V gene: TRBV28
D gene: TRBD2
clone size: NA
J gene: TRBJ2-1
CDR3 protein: CASNTSGREGRNEQFF
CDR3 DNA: TGTGCCAGCAATACTAGCGGGAGAGAAGGCCGGAATGAGCAGTTCTTC

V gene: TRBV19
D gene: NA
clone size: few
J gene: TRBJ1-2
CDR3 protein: CASSPSGQNLFYGYTF
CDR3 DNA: TGTGCCAGTAGTCCGTCCGGACAGAACCTTTTCTATGGCTACACCTTC

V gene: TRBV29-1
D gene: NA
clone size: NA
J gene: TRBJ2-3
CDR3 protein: CSVPPSSTDTQYF
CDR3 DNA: TGCAGCGTTCCGCCGAGCAGCACAGATACGCAGTATTTT

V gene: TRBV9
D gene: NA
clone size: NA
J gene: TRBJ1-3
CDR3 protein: CASRSRGNTIYF
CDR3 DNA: TGTGCCTCCCGTTCCCGGGGAAACACCATATATTTT

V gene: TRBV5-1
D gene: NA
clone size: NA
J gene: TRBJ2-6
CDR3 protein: CASSLTRNTFSGANVLTF
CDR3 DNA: TGCGCCAGCAGCTTGACCAGGAATACCTTCTCTGGGGCCAACGTCCTGACTTTC

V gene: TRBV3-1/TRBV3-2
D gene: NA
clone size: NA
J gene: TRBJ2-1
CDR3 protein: CASSPYGNEQFF
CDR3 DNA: TGTGCCAGCAGTCCCTATGGCAATGAGCAGTTCTTC

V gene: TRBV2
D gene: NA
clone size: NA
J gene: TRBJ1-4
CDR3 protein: CASSELYRTTNEKLFF
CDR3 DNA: TGTGCCAGCAGTGAACTGTACAGAACAACTAATGAAAAACTGTTTTTT

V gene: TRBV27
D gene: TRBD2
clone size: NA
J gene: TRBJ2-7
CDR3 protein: CATSDQGLPYEQYF
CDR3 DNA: TGTGCCACCAGCGATCAGGGACTACCCTACGAGCAGTACTTC